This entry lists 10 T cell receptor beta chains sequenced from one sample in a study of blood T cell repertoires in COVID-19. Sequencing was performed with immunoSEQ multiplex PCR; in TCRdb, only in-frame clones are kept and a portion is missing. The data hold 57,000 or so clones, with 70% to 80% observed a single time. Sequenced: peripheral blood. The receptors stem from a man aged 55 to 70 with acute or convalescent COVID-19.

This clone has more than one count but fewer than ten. Written as DNA, the CDR3 is TGTGCCAGAAGCTTGGTTCTAGCTATCGGGGAGCTGTTTTTT. It encodes CARSLVLAIGELFF. This chain joins TRBV5-3 and TRBJ2-2, with D maybe TRBD2 (5 bases). TRBV5-3 is an open reading frame whose function is uncertain. Trimming removed 0 bases at V and 7 bases at J, with 10 bases between. This CDR3 is built from 14 residues.

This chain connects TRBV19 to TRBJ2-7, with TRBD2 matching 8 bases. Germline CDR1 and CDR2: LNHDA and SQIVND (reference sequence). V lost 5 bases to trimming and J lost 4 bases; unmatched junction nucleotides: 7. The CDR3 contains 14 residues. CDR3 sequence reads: CASSLVGLEYEQYF. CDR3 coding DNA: TGTGCCAGTAGTCTCGTGGGACTAGAATACGAGCAGTACTTC.

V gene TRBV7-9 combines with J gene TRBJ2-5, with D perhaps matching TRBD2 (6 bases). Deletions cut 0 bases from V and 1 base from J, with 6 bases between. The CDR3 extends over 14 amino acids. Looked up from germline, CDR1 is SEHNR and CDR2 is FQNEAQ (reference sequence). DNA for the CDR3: TGTGCCAGCAGCTTAGCGGGGGGCCAAGAGACCCAGTACTTC. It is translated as CASSLAGGQETQYF.

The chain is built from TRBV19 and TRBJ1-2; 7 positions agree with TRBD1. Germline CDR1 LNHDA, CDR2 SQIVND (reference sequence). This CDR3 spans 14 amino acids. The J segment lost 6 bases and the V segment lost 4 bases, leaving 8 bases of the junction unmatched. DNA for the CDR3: TGTGCCAGTAGTAAGGACAGGTACCTTAATGGCTACACCTTC. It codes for CASSKDRYLNGYTF.

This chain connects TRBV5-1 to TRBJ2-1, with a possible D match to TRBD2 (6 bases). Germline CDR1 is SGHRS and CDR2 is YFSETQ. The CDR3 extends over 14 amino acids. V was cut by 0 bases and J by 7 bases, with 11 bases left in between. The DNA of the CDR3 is TGCGCCAGCAGCTTGGGGGGACTTCAGAATGAGCAGTTCTTC. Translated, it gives CASSLGGLQNEQFF.

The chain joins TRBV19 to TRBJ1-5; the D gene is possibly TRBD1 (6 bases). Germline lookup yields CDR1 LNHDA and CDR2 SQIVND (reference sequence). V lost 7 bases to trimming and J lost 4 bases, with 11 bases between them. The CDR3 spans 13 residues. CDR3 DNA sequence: TGTGCCAGTATGTCAGGGGCAAATCAGCCCCAGCATTTT. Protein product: CASMSGANQPQHF.

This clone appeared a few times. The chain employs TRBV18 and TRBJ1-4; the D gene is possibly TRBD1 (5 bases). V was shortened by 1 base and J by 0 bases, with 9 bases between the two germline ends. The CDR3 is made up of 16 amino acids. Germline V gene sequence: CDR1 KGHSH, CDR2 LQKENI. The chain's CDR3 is CASSPQGTATNEKLFF. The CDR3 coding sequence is TGTGCCAGCTCACCACAGGGGACTGCAACTAATGAAAAACTGTTTTTT.

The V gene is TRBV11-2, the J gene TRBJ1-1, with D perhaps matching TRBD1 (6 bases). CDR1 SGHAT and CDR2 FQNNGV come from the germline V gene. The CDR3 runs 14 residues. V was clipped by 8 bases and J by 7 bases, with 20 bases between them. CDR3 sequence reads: CASLPRGGQGEAFF. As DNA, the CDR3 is TGTGCCAGCCTTCCCCGCGGGGGGCAGGGTGAAGCTTTCTTT.

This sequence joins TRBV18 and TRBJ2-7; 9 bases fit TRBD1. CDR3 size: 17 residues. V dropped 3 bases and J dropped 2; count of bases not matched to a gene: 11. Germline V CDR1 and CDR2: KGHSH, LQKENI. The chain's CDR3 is CASSPFLQGASTYEQYF. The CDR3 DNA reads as TGTGCCAGCTCACCCTTTTTACAGGGGGCATCAACCTACGAGCAGTACTTC.

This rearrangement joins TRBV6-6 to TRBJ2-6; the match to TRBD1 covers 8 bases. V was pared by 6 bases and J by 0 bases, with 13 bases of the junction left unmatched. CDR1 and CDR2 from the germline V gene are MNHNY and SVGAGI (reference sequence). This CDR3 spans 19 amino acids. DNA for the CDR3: TGTGCCAGCAGCTCCTTCCTTACAGGGGGAGTCTCTGGGGCCAACGTCCTGACTTTC. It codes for CASSSFLTGGVSGANVLTF.